Here is one T cell receptor (beta chain) with its context. The repertoire was sequenced with immunoSEQ multiplex PCR; TCRdb's copy has only in-frame clones and lacks some. The sample records some 11,000 clones, approximately 96% being singletons. The CDR3 extends over 15 amino acids. Looked up from germline, CDR1 is WNHNN and CDR2 is SYGVQD (reference sequence). The V gene end was trimmed by 2 bases and the J gene end by 2 bases; junction bases not matched to a gene: 4. This record belongs to a study of technical replicates of blood from a handful of donors. The J gene is TRBJ2-7, the V gene TRBV10-1; 9 nucleotides line up with TRBD2. The sample taken for sequencing was PBMCs. This TCR was sampled from a human donor in good health. This CDR3 reads CASSELGTSPYEQYF. The CDR3 DNA sequence: TGCGCCAGCAGTGAGCTCGGGACTAGCCCCTACGAGCAGTACTTC.